These 8 T cell receptor beta chains were all obtained from the same sample, sequenced in a study of cytomegalovirus exposure and HLA in healthy donors. The PCR was carried out with 60 Vbeta primers and 13 Jbeta primers. The repertoire was sequenced with immunoSEQ multiplex PCR; TCRdb's copy has only in-frame clones and lacks some. Of 150,000 to 200,000 clones in the sample, approximately 80% were seen once. The material sequenced was PBMCs. The receptors were sampled from a man younger than 35 in good health and CMV-seropositive.

The chain employs TRBV6-1 and TRBJ1-4, with D possibly TRBD1 on 6 matching bases. The CDR3 loop spans 15 amino acids. V lost 2 bases and J lost 8, with 15 bases in between. Germline V gives CDR1 MNHNS, CDR2 SASEGT. CDR3 sequence: CASSESQGLYEKLFF. The CDR3 DNA is TGTGCCAGCAGTGAATCCCAGGGGCTTTACGAAAAACTGTTTTTT.

The table lists this clone with a few counts. The V gene is TRBV15, the J gene TRBJ1-1; 8 bases match TRBD1. CDR1 and CDR2 from the germline V gene are LNHNV and YYDKDF (reference sequence). The V segment lost 4 bases and the J segment 2 bases; nucleotides outside the gene matches: 3. The CDR3 loop spans 14 amino acids. For the CDR3, the DNA is TGTGCCACCAGCAATGACAGGGGTAACACTGAAGCTTTCTTT. This encodes CATSNDRGNTEAFF.

The rearrangement joins TRBV7-9 to TRBJ2-7; 8 bases align to TRBD1. There are 15 residues in the CDR3. The germline CDR1 and CDR2 sequences are SEHNR and FQNEAQ (reference sequence). The trim removed 5 bases at V and 2 bases at J, leaving 8 bases unmatched. The CDR3: CASSLTDREAYEQYF. The DNA for the CDR3 is TGTGCCAGCAGCCTCACGGACAGGGAAGCCTACGAGCAGTACTTC.

In its sample, this clone was seen a few times. This sequence joins TRBV28 and TRBJ1-1; 8 bases are a match to TRBD1. The CDR3 is 14 residues long. Germline V gives CDR1 MDHEN, CDR2 SYDVKM. V shed 9 bases and J 3 bases; nucleotides not matched to a gene: 9. The CDR3 DNA sequence: TGTGCCAGTAGAACTTTACAGGGGGACACTGAAGCTTTCTTT. It codes for CASRTLQGDTEAFF.

The V gene is TRBV18, the J gene TRBJ2-1; D uncertain. CDR1 is KGHSH, CDR2 LQKENI, per germline. The V end lost 2 bases, the J end lost 0 bases, and 8 bases lay between the germline ends. The CDR3 has 15 residues. The CDR3 protein is CASSPGQASYNEQFF. In nucleotides, the CDR3 is TGTGCCAGCTCACCAGGGCAGGCCTCCTACAATGAGCAGTTCTTC.

The chain joins TRBV7-2 to TRBJ2-1; D uncertain. CDR3 length: 14 residues. Trimming took off 1 base at V and 4 bases at J, with 8 bases between the two ends. The germline V gene has CDR1 SGHTA and CDR2 FQGNSA. The CDR3 sequence is CASSLGAQYNEQFF. The CDR3 DNA reads TGTGCCAGCAGCTTAGGGGCCCAGTACAATGAGCAGTTCTTC.

The chain uses TRBV7-9 and TRBJ1-2; 10 nucleotides align to TRBD1. This CDR3 is 16 amino acids long. V shed 1 base and J 5 bases; nucleotides not matched to a gene: 7. Germline V gene data show CDR1 as SEHNR and CDR2 as FQNEAQ (reference sequence). The CDR3 loop is CASSLEGTGVGYGYTF. CDR3 DNA sequence: TGTGCCAGCAGCTTAGAGGGGACAGGGGTAGGGTATGGCTACACCTTC.

The chain links TRBV6-6 to TRBJ1-5, with 11 bases matching TRBD1. CDR3 size: 13 residues. Germline assignment: CDR1 MNHNY and CDR2 SVGAGI (reference sequence). V trimming: 8 bases; J trimming: 5 bases; junction bases outside the gene matches: 2. The CDR3 nucleotides are TGTGCCAGCTGGGGACAGGGGGATCAGCCCCAGCATTTT. Amino acid sequence: CASWGQGDQPQHF.